This T cell receptor (beta chain) comes out of a study of blood T cell repertoires in COVID-19. Study-level information: PBMCs, B-cell-depleted T cells, or T cells provided the cDNA or gDNA that made up the material.

This clone came up a few times. Clones were sequenced by immunoSEQ multiplex PCR, and TCRdb holds only the in-frame ones, with some missing. Of 250,000 to 350,000 clones in the sample, over 75% were seen once. Trimming removed 7 bases from V and 7 bases from J, with 10 bases in between. Germline values: CDR1 MDHEN, CDR2 SYDVKM. The CDR3 contains 11 residues. The sequencing sample was made of peripheral blood. The sequence was collected from a woman in her forties or fifties who had recovered from COVID-19. The J gene is TRBJ2-5, the V gene TRBV28; the D gene is possibly TRBD2 (5 bases). The CDR3 DNA is TGTGCCAGCAATGGCCGGGGGACCCAGTACTTC. Encoded protein: CASNGRGTQYF.